A single sample is the source of the 27 T cell receptor beta chains below, sequenced in a study of CD8 T cells in ankylosing spondylitis. Whole-study findings and limits: Seemingly characteristic of ankylosing spondylitis blood was a TCR beta motif consisting of roughly 8 highly homologous variants.

TCRdb reprocessed the 5' RACE reads via MiXCR and lists one record per CDR3 protein. The sample has around 770,000 distinct CDR3 sequences, about 12% seen once; the top ten hold under 0.6%. These receptors have no identified antigens. Sample: blood, either unsorted or a sorted T cell fraction (not recorded which). The receptors shown here come from a male donor with ankylosing spondylitis.

V and J are TRBV30 and TRBJ2-1; a weak D match, TRBD2 (6 bases). The V gene lost 2 bases and the J gene lost 8 bases, with 13 bases spanning the gap. The CDR3 covers 13 residues. CDR1 is GTSNPN and CDR2 is SVGIG in the germline V gene (reference sequence). The DNA of the CDR3 is TGTGCCTGGAGTCCGGACTACGGCGATGAGCAGTTCTTC. Residues: CAWSPDYGDEQFF.

The chain couples TRBV2 to TRBJ1-5; 10 bases align to TRBD1. V was clipped by 6 bases and J by 6 bases; unmatched bases: 2. The germline V gene encodes CDR1 SNHLY and CDR2 FYNNEI. The CDR3 is 13 amino acids. CDR3 sequence: CASRGQGVQPQHF. CDR3 coding DNA: TGTGCCAGCAGAGGACAGGGGGTTCAGCCCCAGCATTTT.

In this sample, this clonotype turned up a few times. The chain is built from TRBV10-3 and TRBJ2-1; D may be TRBD1 or TRBD2 (5 bases each). The CDR3 totals 13 residues. Trimming shortened V by 6 bases and J by 4 bases, and 10 bases separated the two germline ends. CDR1 ENHRY and CDR2 SYGVKD come from the germline V gene. Here the CDR3 DNA reads TGTGCCATCAGACCGGGACCATACAATGAGCAGTTCTTC. It specifies CAIRPGPYNEQFF.

The CDR3 coding sequence is TGTGCCAGCTCACCAGCACTAGCCGGACGTCCCCAGTACTTC. It encodes CASSPALAGRPQYF. J is TRBJ2-5 and V is TRBV18, with D possibly being TRBD2 (6 bases). Germline V gene sequence: CDR1 KGHSH, CDR2 LQKENI. V was cut by 2 bases and J by 9 bases, with 16 bases left in between. There are 14 residues in the CDR3.

This clonotype was counted at least ten times. The V call is TRBV20-1, the J call TRBJ2-7, with a possible D match to TRBD2 (6 bases). The CDR3 has 14 residues. Germline CDR1 reads DFQATT; CDR2 reads SNEGSKA (reference sequence). V was shortened by 3 bases and J by 6 bases, with 18 bases between the two germline ends. CDR3 in amino acids: CSASWIRTTGEQYF. The CDR3, as DNA: TGCAGTGCTAGCTGGATACGGACTACGGGCGAGCAGTACTTC.

This clonotype has a handful of counts. For the CDR3, the DNA is TGCAGTGCTAGAGACGGGACAGGGGGCGGACAGCAGTACTTC. This gives the protein CSARDGTGGGQQYF. This chain links TRBV20-1 with TRBJ2-7, with 12 nucleotides matching TRBD1. The germline gives CDR1 DFQATT, CDR2 SNEGSKA (reference sequence). Losses at the gene ends were 0 bases for V and 8 bases for J; bases not matched to a gene: 5. The length of the CDR3 is 14 residues.

This chain uses TRBV10-3 with TRBJ2-1; a possible D gene is TRBD1 (6 bases). Per the germline V gene, CDR1 is ENHRY and CDR2 is SYGVKD. This CDR3 has 14 residues. V lost 9 bases, J lost 5 bases, and 17 bases lay in between. The CDR3 bases are TGTGCCATTGGAGCCCGGGACATTGACAATGAGCAGTTCTTC. This codes for CAIGARDIDNEQFF.

This clonotype has ten or more counts. V and J are TRBV6-1 and TRBJ2-7; TRBD2 matches at 8 bases. V lost 5 bases to trimming and J lost 7 bases; unmatched junction nucleotides: 10. This CDR3 is 14 amino acids long. The germline V gene encodes CDR1 MNHNS and CDR2 SASEGT. CDR3 bases: TGTGCCAGCAGTACCCCGGGACTAGTAAGGGAGCAGTACTTC. Protein product: CASSTPGLVREQYF.

In its sample, this clonotype was seen a few times. The CDR3 reads CAKRTGGIKTQYF. The CDR3 DNA sequence: TGTGCCAAAAGGACAGGGGGCATTAAGACCCAGTACTTC. This chain links TRBV6-4 with TRBJ2-5, with 11 bases lining up with TRBD1. The CDR3 is 13 residues long. The V gene's germline CDR1 is MRHNA and CDR2 SNTAGT. V lost 10 bases and J lost 6; bases outside the gene matches: 7.

This clonotype has ten or more counts. V is TRBV29-1 and J is TRBJ2-3; no clear D gene. The V end lost 4 bases, the J end lost 0 bases, and 11 bases lay between the germline ends. The CDR3 runs to 14 residues. Germline CDR1 SQVTM, CDR2 ANQGSEA. CDR3: CSVAKALSTDTQYF. The CDR3 DNA reads TGCAGCGTTGCAAAAGCCCTTAGCACAGATACGCAGTATTTT.

The chain links TRBV6-5 to TRBJ1-4, with a possible D match to TRBD1 (5 bases). This CDR3 has 17 residues. Between the trimmed V and J ends, which lost 0 bases and 7 bases, there was a span of 18 bases. CDR1 is MNHEY and CDR2 is SVGAGI in the germline V gene. The CDR3 loop reads CASSYSLSGTRAEKLFF. DNA of the CDR3: TGTGCCAGCAGTTACTCCCTTTCCGGGACCAGGGCTGAAAAACTGTTTTTT.

This clonotype was detected only a few times. The rearrangement uses TRBV5-1 and TRBJ2-4, with 9 bases matching TRBD1. The germline CDR1 and CDR2 sequences are SGHRS and YFSETQ. This CDR3 comprises 15 residues. With V trimmed by 2 bases and J by 8 bases, 8 bases remained unmatched. This chain's CDR3 is CASSLSGQGLDIQYF. CDR3 bases: TGCGCCAGCAGCTTATCCGGACAGGGGTTGGACATTCAGTACTTC.

This clonotype was counted at least ten times. The chain uses TRBV12-3 or TRBV12-4 and TRBJ1-3; the D is unclear. The CDR3 extends over 12 amino acids. Trimming cost V 3 bases and J 4 bases, with 4 bases left between them. CDR3 sequence (DNA): TGTGCCAGCAGTTTCCGGGGAAACACCATATATTTT. Its protein is CASSFRGNTIYF.

This clonotype was seen only a few times. This rearrangement joins TRBV7-6 to TRBJ2-1; maybe TRBD2 (5 bases). V lost 1 base and J 2 bases, leaving 12 bases between the germline ends. This CDR3 is 16 amino acids long. Germline CDR1 SGHVS, CDR2 FNYEAQ. The CDR3 nucleotides read TGTGCCAGCAGCTTAGTCCAAGGCGGGCCCTACAATGAGCAGTTCTTC. It is translated as CASSLVQGGPYNEQFF.

Only a few counts were recorded for this clonotype. This rearrangement joins TRBV6-1 to TRBJ2-7; either TRBD1 or TRBD2 may fit D (5 bases each). The germline V gene has CDR1 MNHNS and CDR2 SASEGT. Between the trimmed V and J ends, which lost 7 bases and 1 base, there was a span of 20 bases. The CDR3 consists of 16 residues. The CDR3 protein is CASKVEHGAGSYEQYF. The CDR3 DNA is TGTGCCAGCAAAGTCGAACACGGGGCAGGGTCCTACGAGCAGTACTTC.

Many counts were recorded for this clonotype. The V gene is TRBV20-1, the J gene TRBJ2-7, with 10 positions matching TRBD1. Germline V gene sequence: CDR1 DFQATT, CDR2 SNEGSKA (reference sequence). After removal of 0 bases from V and 3 bases from J, the junction contained 14 bases not matched to a gene. The CDR3 runs to 18 residues. CDR3 amino acids: CSARDHLGGDRGFYEQYF. CDR3 nucleotides: TGCAGTGCTAGAGATCATTTGGGTGGGGACAGGGGATTCTACGAGCAGTACTTC.

The chain recombines TRBV20-1 with TRBJ2-7, with D tentatively TRBD2 (5 bases). The CDR3 sequence is 15 residues long. CDR1 DFQATT and CDR2 SNEGSKA come from the germline V gene (reference sequence). With 2 bases removed from V and 5 bases from J, the gap between germline ends came to 19 bases. DNA of the CDR3: TGCAGTGCTAGATTACGGAGGCTAGCTGAGAACGAGCAGTACTTC. Its translation is CSARLRRLAENEQYF.

V is TRBV5-1 and J is TRBJ2-1; tentative D call: TRBD2 (6 bases). The germline gives CDR1 SGHRS, CDR2 YFSETQ. V lost 0 bases, J lost 0 bases, and 10 bases lay in between. This CDR3 contains 16 residues. The CDR3 DNA reads as TGCGCCAGCAGCTTGGGGCTAGCGCCCTCCTACAATGAGCAGTTCTTC. The encoded protein is CASSLGLAPSYNEQFF.

This clonotype was seen a few times. This sequence joins TRBV12-3 or TRBV12-4 and TRBJ2-3; TRBD2 agrees at 9 bases. Losses at the gene ends were 8 bases for V and 3 bases for J; bases not matched to a gene: 0. CDR3 length: 12 amino acids. The CDR3 DNA follows: TGTGCCAGCGGACTAGCGACAGATACGCAGTATTTT. This sequence encodes CASGLATDTQYF.

A few counts support this clonotype. The chain joins TRBV18 to TRBJ2-5; possible D gene TRBD1, 5 bases. The germline CDR1 and CDR2 sequences are KGHSH and LQKENI. The V gene lost 2 bases and the J gene lost 5 bases, with 15 bases spanning the gap. This CDR3 contains 15 residues. The CDR3 sequence: CASSPSGSRYETQYF. The CDR3 coding sequence is TGTGCCAGCTCACCATCAGGGTCCCGGTACGAGACCCAGTACTTC.

This clonotype has a handful of counts. This chain uses TRBV5-1 with TRBJ2-3, with D maybe TRBD1 (6 bases). Trimming left V 7 bases short and J 3 bases short, with 18 bases between. Germline CDR1 and CDR2: SGHRS and YFSETQ. This CDR3 contains 15 residues. This chain's CDR3 is CASLGTSGTTDTQYF. The CDR3 nucleotides read TGCGCCAGCTTGGGGACATCCGGGACAACAGATACGCAGTATTTT.

The gene calls are TRBV20-1 and TRBJ2-1; maybe TRBD1 (5 bases). The germline CDR1 and CDR2 sequences are DFQATT and SNEGSKA (reference sequence). This CDR3 is 14 amino acids long. V was clipped by 3 bases and J by 7 bases, with 16 bases between them. The CDR3 loop reads CSASEQADWNEQFF. DNA of the CDR3: TGCAGTGCTAGTGAACAGGCCGACTGGAATGAGCAGTTCTTC.

This clonotype was recorded a few times. CDR3 sequence reads: CSATPPGLVAYNEQFF. The CDR3 bases are TGCAGTGCCACCCCACCGGGCCTAGTCGCCTACAATGAGCAGTTCTTC. This chain uses TRBV20-1 with TRBJ2-1; D remains unclear. Trimming removed 6 bases from V and 2 bases from J, with 20 bases in between. The CDR3 is made up of 16 amino acids. Germline assignment: CDR1 DFQATT and CDR2 SNEGSKA (reference sequence).

This clonotype came up a few times. The CDR3 reads CARRQGAMSGYTF. The CDR3, as DNA: TGTGCCAGAAGACAGGGGGCCATGTCGGGCTACACCTTC. The genes are TRBV2 and TRBJ1-2, with 10 bases matching TRBD1. CDR1 SNHLY and CDR2 FYNNEI come from the germline V gene. The CDR3 is 13 residues long. The V segment lost 9 bases and the J segment 8 bases; nucleotides outside the gene matches: 9.

The sample holds a few counts of this clonotype. Here the CDR3 reads CASSFIAGSYNEQFF. The CDR3 DNA follows: TGCGCCAGCAGCTTCATAGCGGGATCCTACAATGAGCAGTTCTTC. The chain recombines TRBV5-1 with TRBJ2-1, with 8 bases lining up with TRBD2. With 2 bases clipped from V and 1 base from J, the junction kept 2 bases outside the gene matches. The CDR3 covers 15 residues. Germline V gene sequence: CDR1 SGHRS, CDR2 YFSETQ.

This chain uses TRBV27 with TRBJ2-1, with 11 bases fitting TRBD2. Trimming at V came to 5 bases and at J to 4 bases, leaving 10 bases not matched to a gene. CDR3 length: 17 residues. Per germline, CDR1 MNHEY and CDR2 SMNVEV (reference sequence). CDR3 residues: CASSPRLAGFLYNEQFF. The CDR3 nucleotides are TGTGCCAGCAGTCCGAGACTAGCGGGATTCCTGTACAATGAGCAGTTCTTC.

The chain joins TRBV28 to TRBJ2-6; D not certain. Germline assignment: CDR1 MDHEN and CDR2 SYDVKM. V was shortened by 6 bases and J by 0 bases, with 9 bases between the two germline ends. The CDR3 covers 15 residues. The CDR3 spells CASRKWSSGANVLTF. CDR3 bases: TGTGCCAGCAGAAAATGGAGCTCTGGGGCCAACGTCCTGACTTTC.